This T cell receptor (beta chain) is from a study of blood T cell repertoires in COVID-19. Study-wide context: Sites in the United States, Italy and Spain provided acute and convalescent COVID-19 samples. PBMCs, B-cell-depleted T cells, or T cells provided the cDNA or gDNA that made up the material.

Data came from immunoSEQ multiplex PCR; TCRdb stores just in-frame clones and leaves some out. The sample holds approximately 12,000 clones, 71% seen once. The CDR3 loop spans 15 amino acids. Germline V CDR1 and CDR2: SGDLS, YYNGEE. With V trimmed by 3 bases and J by 2 bases, 3 bases remained unmatched. Sequenced: peripheral blood. The sequence was obtained from a man aged 55-75 years with COVID-19, enrolled during active disease. The chain employs TRBV9 and TRBJ2-1; 9 bases are shared with TRBD2. CDR3 in amino acids: CASSGLAVPYNEQFF. In nucleotides, the CDR3 is TGTGCCAGCAGCGGACTAGCGGTCCCCTACAATGAGCAGTTCTTC. The variable domain in full, completed from reference TRBV9 and TRBJ2-1, reads DSGVTQTPKHLITATGQRVTLRCSPRSGDLSVYWYQQSLDQGLQFLIQYYNGEERAKGNILERFSAQQFPDLHSELNLSSLELGDSALYFCASSGLAVPYNEQFFGPGTRLTVL.